Listed below are T cell receptor beta chains from one sample, sequenced in a study of T cell responses to AZD1222 COVID-19 vaccine. TCRdb keeps only in-frame clones here, not all; method: immunoSEQ multiplex PCR. The sample holds approximately 67,000 clones; roughly nine tenths are singletons and the top ten take about 28%. Sequenced material: peripheral blood, taken 28 days after the second AZD1222 dose. These receptors originate from an adult who received the AZD1222 COVID-19 vaccine. The CDR3 runs from the conserved cysteine through the conserved F or W. A D gene is named only where the DNA matches it firmly. Part of the rows lack a size; the others show once, few, many or a class for expanded clones.

>NA|17|TRBJ2-2|medium-sized|TRBV5-1
CASSLVLGGDNTGELFF
TGCGCCAGCAGCTTGGTGTTGGGCGGAGATAACACCGGGGAGCTGTTTTTT
>TRBD1|15|TRBJ1-2|once|TRBV9
CASSVSSGQGNGYTF
TGTGCCAGCAGCGTAAGTTCAGGACAGGGAAATGGCTACACCTTC
>NA|13|TRBJ1-1|NA|TRBV3-1/TRBV3-2
CASSRGVGTEAFF
TGTGCCAGCAGCCGAGGAGTTGGCACTGAAGCTTTCTTT
>TRBD1|15|TRBJ1-5|NA|TRBV6-5
CASGGQRDGNQPQHF
TGTGCCAGCGGGGGACAGAGGGATGGCAATCAGCCCCAGCATTTT
>NA|15|TRBJ1-5|NA|TRBV4-3
CASSQEHRRNQPQHF
TGCGCCAGCAGCCAAGAACACAGGCGAAATCAGCCCCAGCATTTT
>NA|14|TRBJ2-2|few|TRBV19
CASSTTANTGELFF
TGTGCCAGTAGTACGACAGCAAACACCGGGGAGCTGTTTTTT
>TRBD1|12|TRBJ1-2|NA|TRBV30
CAWSGTGIGYTF
TGTGCCTGGAGTGGGACAGGTATTGGCTACACCTTC
>TRBD1|15|TRBJ1-2|NA|TRBV7-2
CASSLARQGVYGYTF
TGTGCCAGCAGCTTAGCACGTCAGGGGGTCTATGGCTACACCTTC
>NA|15|TRBJ2-7|NA|TRBV5-1
CASSFDRLGPYEQYF
TGCGCCAGCAGTTTTGACAGGCTGGGTCCCTACGAGCAGTACTTC
>TRBD1|15|TRBJ1-2|NA|TRBV27
CASSSGDSAYYGYTF
TGTGCCAGCAGTTCCGGGGACAGTGCTTACTATGGCTACACCTTC
>TRBD1|16|TRBJ1-1|NA|TRBV5-1
CASSLETGTGGESAFF
TGCGCCAGCAGCTTAGAGACCGGGACAGGGGGCGAGTCGGCTTTCTTT
>TRBD2|16|TRBJ2-3|NA|TRBV5-1
CASSLGASGIGDTQYF
TGCGCCAGCAGCTTGGGGGCTAGCGGGATCGGGGATACGCAGTATTTT
>TRBD1|14|TRBJ2-5|NA|TRBV7-2
CASSIGQGWETQYF
TGTGCCAGCAGCATCGGACAGGGCTGGGAGACCCAGTACTTC
>NA|13|TRBJ2-3|NA|TRBV6-2/TRBV6-3
CASSYSTWDTQYF
TGTGCCAGCAGTTACTCTACCTGGGATACGCAGTATTTT
>NA|13|TRBJ2-7|once|TRBV7-2
CASSLGGRYEQYF
TGTGCCAGCAGCTTAGGGGGAAGGTACGAGCAGTACTTC
>NA|14|TRBJ1-4|NA|TRBV5-1
CASSSSRGSEKLFF
TGCGCCAGCAGCTCGTCGCGTGGGAGTGAAAAACTGTTTTTT
>NA|15|TRBJ2-1|NA|TRBV9
CASSVRGEYMNEQFF
TGTGCCAGCAGCGTACGAGGGGAGTATATGAATGAGCAGTTCTTC
>TRBD1|15|TRBJ1-1|once|TRBV7-9
CASSFLKGARTEAFF
TGTGCCAGCAGCTTCCTCAAGGGGGCTCGCACTGAAGCTTTCTTT
>TRBD1|16|TRBJ2-7|NA|TRBV6-1
CASSEGQGAWSSEQYF
TGTGCCAGCAGTGAAGGACAGGGGGCGTGGTCAAGCGAGCAGTACTTC
>NA|12|TRBJ2-3|NA|TRBV24-1
CATSGGGGMQYF
TGTGCCACCAGTGGTGGGGGCGGAATGCAGTATTTT
>TRBD1|15|TRBJ2-7|NA|TRBV28
CASSLGGTGPYEQYF
TGTGCCAGCAGTTTAGGAGGGACAGGGCCCTACGAGCAGTACTTC
>NA|13|TRBJ1-5|NA|TRBV6-5
CATRGGGNQPQHF
TGTGCCACAAGGGGGGGAGGCAATCAGCCCCAGCATTTT
>TRBD2|16|TRBJ2-2|NA|TRBV14
CASSQLAGRNTGELFF
TGTGCCAGCAGCCAACTAGCGGGTCGTAACACCGGGGAGCTGTTTTTT
>TRBD1|15|TRBJ1-5|NA|TRBV11-2
CASSPRGDSYQPQHF
TGTGCCAGCAGCCCTAGAGGGGACAGTTATCAGCCCCAGCATTTT
>NA|17|TRBJ2-5|NA|TRBV11-2
CASSLDSIGTLQETQYF
TGTGCCAGCAGCTTAGATTCAATTGGGACTTTACAAGAGACCCAGTACTTC
>TRBD2|15|TRBJ2-3|NA|TRBV24-1
CATSDLVTSADTQYF
TGTGCCACCAGTGATTTAGTGACTAGCGCAGATACGCAGTATTTT
>TRBD2|16|TRBJ2-1|once|TRBV3-1/TRBV3-2
CASSQDTSGAYNEQFF
TGTGCCAGCAGCCAAGATACTAGCGGGGCCTACAATGAGCAGTTCTTC
>NA|13|TRBJ2-5|NA|TRBV7-9
CASLRDYQETQYF
TGTGCCAGCCTCCGGGACTACCAAGAGACCCAGTACTTC
>TRBD1|13|TRBJ1-2|few|TRBV18
CASSPDREYGYTF
TGTGCCAGCTCACCGGACAGGGAGTATGGCTACACCTTC
>NA|15|TRBJ1-3|NA|TRBV11-2
CASSLDRGSGNTIYF
TGTGCCAGCAGCTTAGATAGGGGCTCGGGAAACACCATATATTTT
>NA|12|TRBJ1-2|NA|TRBV28
CASALAAYGYTF
TGTGCCAGCGCTCTTGCCGCGTATGGCTACACCTTC
>TRBD1|16|TRBJ2-1|NA|TRBV7-3
CASSPGDRFSGDEQFF
TGTGCCAGCAGCCCAGGGGACAGATTTAGTGGGGATGAGCAGTTCTTC
>NA|11|TRBJ2-7|NA|TRBV18
CASSPGYEQYF
TGTGCCAGCTCACCAGGCTACGAGCAGTACTTC
>NA|16|TRBJ2-2|NA|TRBV9
CASSAGPLIASGELFF
TGTGCCAGCAGCGCAGGGCCCCTAATCGCCTCCGGGGAGCTGTTTTTT
>NA|11|TRBJ2-4|NA|TRBV6-5
CASNHLTGTHF
TGTGCCAGCAATCATCTAACAGGGACCCACTTC
>NA|16|TRBJ1-2|NA|TRBV21-1
CASSNSTPTRGYGYTF
TGTGCCAGCAGCAATTCGACACCGACAAGGGGCTATGGCTACACCTTC
>NA|15|TRBJ2-6|NA|TRBV9
CASSVEAPGANVLTF
TGTGCCAGCAGCGTTGAAGCTCCTGGGGCCAACGTCCTGACTTTC
>TRBD1|14|TRBJ2-1|few|TRBV29-1
CSSPGTGYYNEQFF
TGCAGCTCTCCGGGGACAGGGTACTACAATGAGCAGTTCTTC
>NA|17|TRBJ1-5|NA|TRBV28
CASSTLRGIKSNQPQHF
TGTGCCAGCAGTACCCTGAGAGGGATCAAGAGCAATCAGCCCCAGCATTTT
>NA|17|TRBJ2-1|NA|TRBV11-3
CASSPLTGNPSYNEQFF
TGTGCCAGCAGCCCCCTGACAGGTAATCCCTCCTACAATGAGCAGTTCTTC
>NA|12|TRBJ2-7|NA|TRBV29-1
CSVHPSAYEQYF
TGCAGCGTTCATCCCTCGGCCTACGAGCAGTACTTC
>NA|13|TRBJ1-3|NA|TRBV12-3/TRBV12-4
CAGTTGPGNTIYF
TGTGCCGGGACGACGGGGCCTGGAAACACCATATATTTT
>NA|13|TRBJ1-5|NA|TRBV2
CASSELGSKPQHF
TGTGCCAGCAGCGAATTGGGGTCTAAGCCCCAGCATTTT
>NA|13|TRBJ1-1|few|TRBV19
CASSDRLNTEAFF
TGTGCCAGTTCGGACAGACTGAACACTGAAGCTTTCTTT
>NA|11|TRBJ1-1|NA|TRBV12-3/TRBV12-4
CASSQKTEAFF
TGTGCCAGCAGTCAGAAGACTGAAGCTTTCTTT